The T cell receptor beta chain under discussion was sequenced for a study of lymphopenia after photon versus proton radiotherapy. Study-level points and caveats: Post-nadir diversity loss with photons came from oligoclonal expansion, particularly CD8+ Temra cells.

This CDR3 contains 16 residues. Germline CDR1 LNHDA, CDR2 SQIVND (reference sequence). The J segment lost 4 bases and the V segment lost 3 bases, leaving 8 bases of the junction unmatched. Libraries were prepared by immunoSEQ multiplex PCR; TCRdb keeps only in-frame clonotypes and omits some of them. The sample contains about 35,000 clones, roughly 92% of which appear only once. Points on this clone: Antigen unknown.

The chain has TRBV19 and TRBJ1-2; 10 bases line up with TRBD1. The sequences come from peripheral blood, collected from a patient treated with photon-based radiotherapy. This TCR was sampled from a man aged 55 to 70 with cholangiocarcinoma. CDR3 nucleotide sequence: TGTGCCAGTAGTATTATTCCGGGACAGGGGTCCTATGGCTACACCTTC. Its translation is CASSIIPGQGSYGYTF.